This T cell receptor beta chain came from a study of shared clonotypes between healthy human individuals. V was pared by 8 bases and J by 6 bases, with 8 bases between. The CDR3 has 12 residues. Germline loops: CDR1 SGHVS, CDR2 FQNEAQ. Study-level findings and limits: Compared with memory subsets, naive subsets generally had larger estimated richness. Represented diversity, genetic and exposure-history alike, was limited by few donors.

Only Caucasian adults living in Nashville, Tennessee made up the donor group. Comments on this clone: What it binds is unknown.

The data were produced by immunoSEQ multiplex PCR, yet TCRdb's version contains in-frame clones alone and is incomplete. This table holds some 2.1 million clones, 85% to 95% found once. The chain employs TRBV7-8 and TRBJ1-6; a weak D match, TRBD1 (5 bases). Sequenced input: naive CD4+ T cells sorted from blood. Subset defined: CD45RA+ positively selected. The TCR comes from a man aged 18 to 35 in good health. The CDR3 DNA reads as TGTGCCAGCGGAGACAGTAATTCACCCCTCCACTTT. Translation gives CASGDSNSPLHF.